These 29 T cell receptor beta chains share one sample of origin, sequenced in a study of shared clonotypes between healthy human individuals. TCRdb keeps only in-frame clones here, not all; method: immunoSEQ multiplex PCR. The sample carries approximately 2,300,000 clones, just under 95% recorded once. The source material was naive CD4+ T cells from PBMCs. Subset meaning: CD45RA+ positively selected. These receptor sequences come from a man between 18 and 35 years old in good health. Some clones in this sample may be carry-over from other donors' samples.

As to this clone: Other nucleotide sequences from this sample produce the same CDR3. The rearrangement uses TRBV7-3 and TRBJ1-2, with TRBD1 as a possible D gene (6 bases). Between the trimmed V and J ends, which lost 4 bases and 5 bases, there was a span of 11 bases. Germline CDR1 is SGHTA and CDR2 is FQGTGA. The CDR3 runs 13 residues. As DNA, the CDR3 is TGTGCCAGCAGCTCAGGGGCAGGGTATGGCTACACCTTC. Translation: CASSSGAGYGYTF.

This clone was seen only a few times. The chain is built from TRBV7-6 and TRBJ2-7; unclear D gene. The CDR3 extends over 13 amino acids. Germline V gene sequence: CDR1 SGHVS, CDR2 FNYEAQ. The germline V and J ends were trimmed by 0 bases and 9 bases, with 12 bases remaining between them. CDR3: CASSLAEASAQYF. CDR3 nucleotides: TGTGCCAGCAGCTTAGCTGAGGCCAGCGCGCAGTACTTC.

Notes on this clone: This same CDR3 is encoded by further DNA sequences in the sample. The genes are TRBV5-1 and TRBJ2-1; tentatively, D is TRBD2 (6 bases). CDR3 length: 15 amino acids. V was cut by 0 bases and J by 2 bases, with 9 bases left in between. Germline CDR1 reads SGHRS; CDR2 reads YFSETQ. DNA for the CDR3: TGCGCCAGCAGCTTGGTGGCGGGGCCCTACAATGAGCAGTTCTTC. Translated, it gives CASSLVAGPYNEQFF. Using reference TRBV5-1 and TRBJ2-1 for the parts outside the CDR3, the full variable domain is KAGVTQTPRYLIKTRGQQVTLSCSPISGHRSVSWYQQTPGQGLQFLFEYFSETQRNKGNFPGRFSGRQFSNSRSEMNVSTLELGDSALYLCASSLVAGPYNEQFFGPGTRLTVL.

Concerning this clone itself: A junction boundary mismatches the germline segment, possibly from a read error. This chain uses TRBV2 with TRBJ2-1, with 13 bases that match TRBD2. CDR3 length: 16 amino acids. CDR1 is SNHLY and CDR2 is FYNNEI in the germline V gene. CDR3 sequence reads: CASSEGLAGVENEQFF. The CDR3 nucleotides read TGTGCCAGCAGCGAAGGACTAGCGGGAGTGGAAAATGAGCAGTTCTTC.

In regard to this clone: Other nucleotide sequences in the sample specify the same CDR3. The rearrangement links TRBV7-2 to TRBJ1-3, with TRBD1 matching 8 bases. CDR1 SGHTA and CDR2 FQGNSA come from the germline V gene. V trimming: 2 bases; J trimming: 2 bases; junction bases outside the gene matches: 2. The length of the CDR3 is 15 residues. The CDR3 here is CASSLSGGPGNTIYF. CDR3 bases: TGTGCCAGCAGCTTATCAGGGGGCCCTGGAAACACCATATATTTT.

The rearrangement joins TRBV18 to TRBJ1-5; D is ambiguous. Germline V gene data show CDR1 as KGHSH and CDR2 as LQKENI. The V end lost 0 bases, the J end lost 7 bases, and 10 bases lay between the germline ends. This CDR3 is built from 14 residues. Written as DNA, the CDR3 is TGTGCCAGCTCACCACCGGAGGCGGCCCAGCCCCAGCATTTT. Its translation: CASSPPEAAQPQHF.

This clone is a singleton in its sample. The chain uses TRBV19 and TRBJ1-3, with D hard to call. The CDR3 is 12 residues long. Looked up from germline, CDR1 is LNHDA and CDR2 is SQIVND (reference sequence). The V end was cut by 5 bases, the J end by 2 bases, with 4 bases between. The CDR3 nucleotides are TGTGCCAGTAGTGGTCCTGGAAACACCATATATTTT. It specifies CASSGPGNTIYF.

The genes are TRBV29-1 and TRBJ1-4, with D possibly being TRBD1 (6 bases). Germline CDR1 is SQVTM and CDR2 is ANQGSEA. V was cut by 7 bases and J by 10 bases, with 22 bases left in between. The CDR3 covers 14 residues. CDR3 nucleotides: TGCAGCGCTTCGTATGGGGGCCAAGGGGGAAAACTGTTTTTT. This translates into CSASYGGQGGKLFF.

The CDR3 reads CSGGAAADTQYF. In DNA form, the CDR3 reads TGCAGCGGCGGCGCGGCCGCGGATACGCAGTATTTT. This rearrangement joins TRBV29-1 to TRBJ2-3; D is ambiguous. There are 12 residues in the CDR3. CDR1 and CDR2 from the germline V gene are SQVTM and ANQGSEA. Between the trimmed V and J ends, which lost 7 bases and 6 bases, there was a span of 14 bases.

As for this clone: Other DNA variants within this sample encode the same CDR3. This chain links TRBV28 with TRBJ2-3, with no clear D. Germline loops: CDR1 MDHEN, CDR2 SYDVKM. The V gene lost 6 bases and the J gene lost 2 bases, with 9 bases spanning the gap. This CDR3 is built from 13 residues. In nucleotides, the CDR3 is TGTGCCAGCAGCCGAGATTCCACAGATACGCAGTATTTT. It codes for CASSRDSTDTQYF.

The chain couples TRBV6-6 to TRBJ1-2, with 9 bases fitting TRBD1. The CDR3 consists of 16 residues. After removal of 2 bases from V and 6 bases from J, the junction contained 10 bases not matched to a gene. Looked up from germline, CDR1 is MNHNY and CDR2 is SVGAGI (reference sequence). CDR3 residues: CASSYATGGNENGYTF. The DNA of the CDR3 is TGTGCCAGCAGTTACGCTACAGGGGGCAATGAGAATGGCTACACCTTC.

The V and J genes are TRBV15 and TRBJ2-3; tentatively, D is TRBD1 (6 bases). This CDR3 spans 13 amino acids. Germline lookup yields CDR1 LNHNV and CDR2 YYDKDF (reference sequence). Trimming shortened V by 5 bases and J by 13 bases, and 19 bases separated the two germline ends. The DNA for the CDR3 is TGTGCCACCAGCCCTGGGGCAGGACAGACAAAGTATTTT. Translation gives CATSPGAGQTKYF.

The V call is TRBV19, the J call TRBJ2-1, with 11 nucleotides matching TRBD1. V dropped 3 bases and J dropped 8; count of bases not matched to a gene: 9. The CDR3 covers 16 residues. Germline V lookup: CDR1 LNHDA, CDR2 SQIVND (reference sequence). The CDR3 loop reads CASSISGTGGLYEQFF. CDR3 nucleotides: TGTGCCAGTAGTATTTCCGGGACAGGGGGTTTGTATGAGCAGTTCTTC.

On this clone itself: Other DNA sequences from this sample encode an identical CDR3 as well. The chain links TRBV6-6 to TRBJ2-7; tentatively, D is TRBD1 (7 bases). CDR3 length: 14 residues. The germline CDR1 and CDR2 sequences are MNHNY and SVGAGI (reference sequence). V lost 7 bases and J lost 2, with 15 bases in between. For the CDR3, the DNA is TGTGCCAGCACCGGCGGGACAGTCCCCTACGAGCAGTACTTC. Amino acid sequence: CASTGGTVPYEQYF.

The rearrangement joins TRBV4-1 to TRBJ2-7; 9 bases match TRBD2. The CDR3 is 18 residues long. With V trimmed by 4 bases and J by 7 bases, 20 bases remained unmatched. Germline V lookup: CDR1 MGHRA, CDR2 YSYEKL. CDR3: CASSREPQERRGGGEQYF. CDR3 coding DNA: TGCGCCAGCAGCCGAGAACCCCAGGAGCGGCGGGGGGGAGGAGAGCAGTACTTC.

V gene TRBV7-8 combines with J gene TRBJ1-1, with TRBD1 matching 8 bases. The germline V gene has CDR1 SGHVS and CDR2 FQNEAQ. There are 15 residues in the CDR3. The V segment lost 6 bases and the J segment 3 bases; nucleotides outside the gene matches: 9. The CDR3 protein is CASRWQGATDTEAFF. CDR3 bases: TGTGCCAGCAGGTGGCAGGGGGCAACGGACACTGAAGCTTTCTTT.

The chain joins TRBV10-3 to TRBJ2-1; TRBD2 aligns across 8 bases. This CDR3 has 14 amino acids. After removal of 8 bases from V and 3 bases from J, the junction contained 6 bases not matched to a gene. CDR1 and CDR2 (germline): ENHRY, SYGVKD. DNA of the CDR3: TGTGCCATCCAGGGACTAGGGGACTACAATGAGCAGTTCTTC. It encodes CAIQGLGDYNEQFF.

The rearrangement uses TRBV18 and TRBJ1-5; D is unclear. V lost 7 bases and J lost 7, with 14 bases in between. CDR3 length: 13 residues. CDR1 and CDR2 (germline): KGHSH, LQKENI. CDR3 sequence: CASCPGVDQPQHF. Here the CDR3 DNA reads TGTGCCAGCTGTCCAGGAGTGGACCAGCCCCAGCATTTT.

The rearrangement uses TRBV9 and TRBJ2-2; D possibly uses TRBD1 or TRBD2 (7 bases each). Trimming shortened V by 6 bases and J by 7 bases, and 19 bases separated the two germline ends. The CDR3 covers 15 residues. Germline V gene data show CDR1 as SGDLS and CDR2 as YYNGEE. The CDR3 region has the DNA TGTGCCAGCAACCGACAGGGAGGGGACCTCGGGGAGCTGTTTTTT. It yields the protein CASNRQGGDLGELFF.

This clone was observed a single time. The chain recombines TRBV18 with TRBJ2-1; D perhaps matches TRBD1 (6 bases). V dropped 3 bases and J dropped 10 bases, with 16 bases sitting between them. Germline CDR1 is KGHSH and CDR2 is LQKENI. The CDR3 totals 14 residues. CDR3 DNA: TGTGCCAGCTCACCTCAAGGACAGCACAGGGAGCAGTTCTTC. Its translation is CASSPQGQHREQFF.

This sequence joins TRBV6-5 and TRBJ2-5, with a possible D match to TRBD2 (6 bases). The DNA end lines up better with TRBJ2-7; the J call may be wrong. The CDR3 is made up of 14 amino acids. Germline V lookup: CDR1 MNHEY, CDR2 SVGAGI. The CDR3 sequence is CASSYQGTSYEQYF. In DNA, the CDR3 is TGTGCCAGCAGTTACCAAGGGACTTCCTACGAGCAGTACTTC.

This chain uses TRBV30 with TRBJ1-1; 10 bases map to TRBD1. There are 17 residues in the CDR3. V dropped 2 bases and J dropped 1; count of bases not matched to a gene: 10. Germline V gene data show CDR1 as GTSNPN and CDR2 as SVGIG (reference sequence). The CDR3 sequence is CAWSPTRDRGKNTEAFF. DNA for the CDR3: TGTGCCTGGAGTCCGACCCGGGACAGGGGAAAGAACACTGAAGCTTTCTTT.

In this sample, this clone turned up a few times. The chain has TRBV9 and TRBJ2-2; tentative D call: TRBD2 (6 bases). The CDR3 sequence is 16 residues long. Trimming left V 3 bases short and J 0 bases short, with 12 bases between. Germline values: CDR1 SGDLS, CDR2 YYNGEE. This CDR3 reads CASSATGDPNTGELFF. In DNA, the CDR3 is TGTGCCAGCAGCGCGACGGGGGATCCGAACACCGGGGAGCTGTTTTTT.

DNA of the CDR3: TGTGCCAGCAGTAACGGGATCACTATAACAGATACGCAGTATTTT. It is translated as CASSNGITITDTQYF. This rearrangement joins TRBV27 to TRBJ2-3; a weak D match, TRBD2 (5 bases). The V end lost 5 bases, the J end lost 3 bases, and 15 bases lay between the germline ends. CDR1 and CDR2 (germline): MNHEY, SMNVEV (reference sequence). The CDR3 is made up of 15 amino acids.

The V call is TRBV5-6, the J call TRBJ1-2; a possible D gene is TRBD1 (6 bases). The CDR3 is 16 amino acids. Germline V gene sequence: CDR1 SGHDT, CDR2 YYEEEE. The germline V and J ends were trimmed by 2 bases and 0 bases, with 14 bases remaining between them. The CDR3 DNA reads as TGTGCCAGCAGCTTTGGGACATTCCCCGCTAACTATGGCTACACCTTC. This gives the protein CASSFGTFPANYGYTF.

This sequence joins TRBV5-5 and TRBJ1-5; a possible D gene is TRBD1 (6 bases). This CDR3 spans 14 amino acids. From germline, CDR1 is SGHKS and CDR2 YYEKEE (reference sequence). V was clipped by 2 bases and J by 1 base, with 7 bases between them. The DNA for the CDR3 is TGTGCCAGCAGCTTCACAGGGAGCAATCAGCCCCAGCATTTT. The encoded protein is CASSFTGSNQPQHF.

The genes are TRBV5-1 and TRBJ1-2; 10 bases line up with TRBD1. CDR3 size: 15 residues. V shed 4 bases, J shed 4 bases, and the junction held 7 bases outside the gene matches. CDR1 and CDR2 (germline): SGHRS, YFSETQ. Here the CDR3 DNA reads TGCGCCAGCAGCCAAACGACAGGGGGCGTCTATGGCTACACCTTC. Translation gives CASSQTTGGVYGYTF.

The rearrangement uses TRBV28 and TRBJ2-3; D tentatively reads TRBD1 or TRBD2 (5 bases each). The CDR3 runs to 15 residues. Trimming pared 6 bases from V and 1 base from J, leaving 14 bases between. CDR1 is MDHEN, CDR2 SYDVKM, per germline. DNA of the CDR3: TGTGCCAGCAGCCGGGGACCGTACGGCACAGATACGCAGTATTTT. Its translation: CASSRGPYGTDTQYF.

The CDR3 loop reads CASSPGTGGQALFF. Here the CDR3 DNA reads TGTGCCAGCAGCCCCGGGACAGGGGGCCAAGCACTGTTTTTT. The rearrangement links TRBV7-9 to TRBJ1-4; 12 bases are shared with TRBD1. The CDR3 loop spans 14 amino acids. CDR1 SEHNR and CDR2 FQNEAQ come from the germline V gene (reference sequence). V lost 5 bases to trimming and J lost 13 bases; unmatched junction nucleotides: 8.